The 4 T cell receptor beta chains below all came from one sample that was sequenced in a study of T cells in Graves' hyperthyroidism and ophthalmopathy. RNA transcripts provided the source from which TCR beta CDR3 regions were amplified. Primed by the HTBI set, a first-round RT-PCR was run on the TCR CDR3. MiXCR, run by TCRdb on the multiplex PCR reads, gives a single entry per CDR3 protein. This sample has about 640,000 distinct CDR3 sequences; roughly 20% occur once, and the top ten carry around a third. The source material was blood. Every receptor here comes from a man younger than 45 with Graves' ophthalmopathy.

This clonotype was counted a few times. The rearrangement joins TRBV19 to TRBJ2-5; TRBD1 is a possible D gene (6 bases). The CDR3 covers 15 residues. CDR1 and CDR2 from the germline V gene are LNHDA and SQIVND (reference sequence). V gave up 7 bases and J gave up 0 bases, with 15 bases separating them. The CDR3 nucleotides are TGTGCCAGTACCCGATCAGGGGCGCACCAAGAGACCCAGTACTTC. This sequence encodes CASTRSGAHQETQYF.

In this sample, this clonotype turned up a few times. This chain connects TRBV7-3 to TRBJ2-1; maybe TRBD1 (6 bases). Germline values: CDR1 SGHTA, CDR2 FQGTGA. This CDR3 has 15 amino acids. The V gene lost 3 bases and the J gene lost 1 base, with 10 bases spanning the gap. CDR3 in amino acids: CASSLQGSSYNEQFF. The DNA of the CDR3 is TGTGCCAGCAGCTTGCAGGGGAGTTCCTACAATGAGCAGTTCTTC.

This clonotype was counted a few times. This rearrangement joins TRBV5-1 to TRBJ2-3; TRBD2 agrees at 9 bases. Germline CDR1 and CDR2: SGHRS and YFSETQ. The CDR3 length is 15 residues. V was clipped by 4 bases and J by 5 bases; unmatched bases: 8. CDR3 loop: CASSRAGGQGDTQYF. In DNA form, the CDR3 reads TGCGCCAGCAGCCGAGCGGGAGGTCAAGGAGATACGCAGTATTTT.

This chain joins TRBV10-3 and TRBJ2-3; no firm D call. The CDR3 runs to 14 residues. From germline, CDR1 is ENHRY and CDR2 SYGVKD. V was cut by 4 bases and J by 3 bases, with 11 bases left in between. CDR3 region: CAISGFGQTDTQYF. The CDR3, as DNA: TGTGCCATCAGTGGGTTTGGTCAAACAGATACGCAGTATTTT.